A selection of T cell receptor beta chains follows, all from one sample in a study of tumor-infiltrating lymphocytes in primary liver carcinoma. From the multiplex PCR reads, TCRdb called clonotypes with MiXCR, one entry per CDR3 protein. In the table there are tens of thousands of distinct CDR3 sequences, about 70% of which are singletons. The source material was liver tumor tissue from sampling region 4. Receptors were obtained from a woman between 55 and 75 years old with primary liver carcinoma and hepatitis B virus infection. CDR3s include the opening cysteine and the closing phenylalanine or tryptophan.

j_call	v_call	cdr3_aa
TRBJ2-1	TRBV5-1	CASSLGSFYNEQFF
TRBJ1-2	TRBV12-3/TRBV12-4	CASSTQSIYDHTF
TRBJ2-5	TRBV7-9	CANSLLEETQYF
TRBJ1-5	TRBV20-1	CSAATGDQPQHF
TRBJ1-6	TRBV5-6	CASSSDGRRHNSPLHF
TRBJ1-5	TRBV29-1	CSVEDPGNGSNQPQHF
TRBJ2-2	TRBV11-2	CASSPVGRGLVIWELSF
TRBJ2-1	TRBV30	CAWIRGNSYNEQFF
TRBJ2-7	TRBV11-2	CASSSTGDTYDQYF
TRBJ2-5	TRBV6-1	CASSGGTSGRETQYF
TRBJ2-1	TRBV10-3	CAISGPGDYNEQFF
TRBJ1-1	TRBV4-1	CASRQDRRPPNTEAFF
TRBJ1-2	TRBV30	CAWSDTISRGVRYGYTF
TRBJ2-2	TRBV11-2	CASSLDEIGELFF
TRBJ2-5	TRBV10-2	CVSRLSGQETQYF
TRBJ2-7	TRBV11-3	CASTYSCEQYF
TRBJ2-2	TRBV11-2	CTSSPPQRPTGELFF
TRBJ2-5	TRBV6-1	CASSPRDRDWETQYF
TRBJ1-2	TRBV12-3/TRBV12-4	CASSGDGSLWGYTF
TRBJ1-1	TRBV6-1	CASSTRRQGKSEAFF
TRBJ2-5	TRBV19	CASSMGRTTQETQYF
TRBJ2-3	TRBV11-1	CASNLRQRAGEHHF